Shown below are 14 T cell receptor beta chains from a single sample sequenced in a study of CD8+ T cells in alopecia areata. Treatment reported: oral pan-JAK inhibitor, 5-10 mg twice daily. Investigators isolated RNA and reverse transcribed it into cDNA to act as the sequencing template. Data came from immunoSEQ multiplex PCR; TCRdb stores just in-frame clones and leaves some out. The table records 180,000 or so clones, approximately 51% of them present only once. The sequences come from CD8+ T cells sorted from blood, collected between weeks 51 and 52, from a patient treated with tofacitinib. These receptors were taken from a human donor with alopecia areata.

This clone was picked up a small number of times. The chain carries TRBV7-9 and TRBJ2-1; D is unclear. V lost 5 bases and J lost 6, with 17 bases in between. The length of the CDR3 is 15 residues. Germline lookup yields CDR1 SEHNR and CDR2 FQNEAQ (reference sequence). The CDR3 DNA is TGTGCCAGCAGCGCGACCGAGTCCTGGGTCAATGAGCAGTTCTTC. Protein product: CASSATESWVNEQFF.

This sequence joins TRBV18 and TRBJ1-1; D gene uncertain. Germline V lookup: CDR1 KGHSH, CDR2 LQKENI. CDR3 length: 12 amino acids. V dropped 3 bases and J dropped 7 bases, with 9 bases sitting between them. CDR3 region: CASSPTGVEAFF. Here the CDR3 DNA reads TGTGCCAGCTCACCTACCGGTGTTGAAGCTTTCTTT. Filled out from reference TRBV18 and TRBJ1-1, the complete variable domain reads NAGVMQNPRHLVRRRGQEARLRCSPMKGHSHVYWYRQLPEEGLKFMVYLQKENIIDESGMPKERFSAEFPKEGPSILRIQQVVRGDSAAYFCASSPTGVEAFFGQGTRLTVV.

This CDR3 is CATHGSGGPSGELFF. The CDR3 coding sequence is TGTGCCACCCACGGTAGCGGGGGGCCGTCCGGGGAGCTGTTTTTT. The chain recombines TRBV27 with TRBJ2-2, with 10 bases fitting TRBD2. Per the germline V gene, CDR1 is MNHEY and CDR2 is SMNVEV (reference sequence). Trimming removed 10 bases from V and 6 bases from J; junction bases left unmatched: 11. The CDR3 totals 15 residues.

V gene TRBV29-1 combines with J gene TRBJ2-7; 8 bases line up with TRBD1. With 5 bases clipped from V and 0 bases from J, the junction kept 9 bases outside the gene matches. The CDR3 has 15 amino acids. Germline V gene lookup returns CDR1 SQVTM and CDR2 ANQGSEA. For the CDR3, the DNA is TGCAGCGTTTCCGGGGGACAGGAGGGCTCCTACGAGCAGTACTTC. It specifies CSVSGGQEGSYEQYF.

The rearrangement links TRBV4-1 to TRBJ1-1; D is possibly TRBD1 (6 bases). The V and J ends lost 2 bases and 3 bases respectively, with 16 bases between them. CDR3 length equals 16 residues. Germline V gives CDR1 MGHRA, CDR2 YSYEKL. Here the CDR3 reads CASSQRFGGLDTEAFF. As DNA, the CDR3 is TGCGCCAGCAGCCAAAGGTTCGGGGGGCTGGACACTGAAGCTTTCTTT.

The CDR3 DNA reads TGTGCCAGCAGCTCCGGGACAGGGAACACTGAAGCTTTCTTT. The encoded protein is CASSSGTGNTEAFF. V usage is TRBV7-9 and J usage is TRBJ1-1; 8 nucleotides match TRBD1. J gave up 1 base and V 4 bases, and 2 bases lay outside the gene matches. From germline, CDR1 is SEHNR and CDR2 FQNEAQ (reference sequence). The CDR3 has 14 amino acids.

The chain uses TRBV5-1 and TRBJ2-5; D gene ambiguous. V was pared by 0 bases and J by 4 bases, with 10 bases between. CDR3 length: 14 amino acids. Germline V gives CDR1 SGHRS, CDR2 YFSETQ. The CDR3 reads CASSLEGRGETQYF. DNA of the CDR3: TGCGCCAGCAGCTTGGAGGGCAGAGGAGAGACCCAGTACTTC.

The chain recombines TRBV19 with TRBJ1-6; D remains unclear. The CDR3 is made up of 13 amino acids. The ends were cut back, 5 bases at V and 13 bases at J, with 15 bases in the middle. CDR1 LNHDA and CDR2 SQIVND come from the germline V gene (reference sequence). The CDR3 spells CASSSRPDWPLHF. The CDR3 DNA sequence: TGTGCCAGTAGTTCCCGACCCGACTGGCCCCTCCACTTT.

This clone has more than one count but fewer than ten. This chain joins TRBV21-1 and TRBJ1-6; the tabulated D call, TRBD1, remains unverified against the DNA. TRBV21-1 is deemed a pseudogene. This CDR3 is 17 amino acids long. CDR3 sequence: CASSRARDRGGNAPLHF. The CDR3 nucleotides are TGTGCCAGCAGCAGAGCCCGGGACAGGGGCGGGAATGCACCCCTCCACTTT.

This clone occurred a few times. In DNA, the CDR3 is TGTGCCAGCAGTTACTCGGCGGTGCAGCCCTCGTATGGCTACACCTTC. Encoded protein: CASSYSAVQPSYGYTF. The gene calls are TRBV6-6 and TRBJ1-2; D gene uncertain. Trimming took off 0 bases at V and 5 bases at J, with 16 bases between the two ends. This CDR3 has 16 residues. CDR1 MNHNY and CDR2 SVGAGI come from the germline V gene (reference sequence).

V usage is TRBV9 and J usage is TRBJ1-4; D is ambiguous. CDR1 SGDLS and CDR2 YYNGEE come from the germline V gene. The V end lost 3 bases, the J end lost 7 bases, and 19 bases lay between the germline ends. This CDR3 is built from 16 residues. CDR3 sequence: CASSGGELGNREKLFF. Written as DNA, the CDR3 is TGTGCCAGCAGCGGAGGAGAGTTGGGGAATCGTGAAAAACTGTTTTTT. The whole variable domain, filled in from reference TRBV9 and TRBJ1-4, reads DSGVTQTPKHLITATGQRVTLRCSPRSGDLSVYWYQQSLDQGLQFLIQYYNGEERAKGNILERFSAQQFPDLHSELNLSSLELGDSALYFCASSGGELGNREKLFFGSGTQLSVL.

A few counts support this clone. V and J are TRBV7-9 and TRBJ2-5; 7 bases align to TRBD1. J was trimmed by 5 bases and V by 4 bases; bases with no gene match: 4. The germline CDR1 and CDR2 sequences are SEHNR and FQNEAQ (reference sequence). This CDR3 has 13 residues. Written as DNA, the CDR3 is TGTGCCAGCAGCTGGACAGGACAGGAGACCCAGTACTTC. Translated: CASSWTGQETQYF.

This clone came up a few times. CDR3 coding DNA: TGTGCCAGCAGATCCGTCACCGGGGAGCTGTTTTTT. Protein product: CASRSVTGELFF. V is TRBV7-9 and J is TRBJ2-2; D is uncertain. CDR1 and CDR2 (germline): SEHNR, FQNEAQ (reference sequence). This CDR3 is built from 12 residues. Trimming removed 6 bases at V and 4 bases at J, with 6 bases between.

In this sample, this clone turned up a few times. The V call is TRBV4-2, the J call TRBJ1-1, with D possibly being TRBD1 (5 bases). The germline V and J ends were trimmed by 0 bases and 8 bases, with 13 bases remaining between them. Germline V lookup: CDR1 LGHNA, CDR2 YNFKEQ. The CDR3 runs to 14 residues. The CDR3 loop reads CASSQDRGRMEAFF. CDR3 sequence (DNA): TGTGCCAGCAGCCAAGATCGGGGCAGGATGGAAGCTTTCTTT.